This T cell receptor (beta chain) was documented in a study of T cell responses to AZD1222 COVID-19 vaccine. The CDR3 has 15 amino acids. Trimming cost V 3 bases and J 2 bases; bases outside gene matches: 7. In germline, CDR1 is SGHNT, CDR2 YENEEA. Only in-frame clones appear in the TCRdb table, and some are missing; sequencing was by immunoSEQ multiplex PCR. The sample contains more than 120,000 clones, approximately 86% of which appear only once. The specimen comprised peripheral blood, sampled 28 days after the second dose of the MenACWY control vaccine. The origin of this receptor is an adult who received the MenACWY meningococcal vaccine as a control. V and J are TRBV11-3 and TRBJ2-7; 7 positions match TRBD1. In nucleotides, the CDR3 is TGTGCCAGCAGCTTCCAGATACAGGGGCCCTACGAGCAGTACTTC. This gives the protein CASSFQIQGPYEQYF.